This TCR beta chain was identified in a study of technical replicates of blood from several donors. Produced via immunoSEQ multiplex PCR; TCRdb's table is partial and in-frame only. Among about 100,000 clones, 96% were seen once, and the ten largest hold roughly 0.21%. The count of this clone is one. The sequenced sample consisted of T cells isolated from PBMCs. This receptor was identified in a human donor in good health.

CDR3 coding DNA: TGTGCCAGCGGTCCGACAGGGACTTTTCCTAACTATGGCTACACCTTC. As protein: CASGPTGTFPNYGYTF. This chain connects TRBV28 to TRBJ1-2; 7 bases fit TRBD1. The CDR3 totals 16 residues. Unmatched junction bases numbered 12, after V lost 8 bases and J lost 0 bases. In germline, CDR1 is MDHEN, CDR2 SYDVKM.